One sample yielded the 16 T cell receptor beta chains listed below, sequenced in a study of vaccination and CD4 T cells after COVID-19 (dated by TCRdb to 2022 to 2024). No antigen has been identified for these receptors. Library method: PCR. The sequencing machine was an Illumina iSeq 100. DNA from cultured CD4+ T cells was subjected to TCR sequencing with the Oncomine TCR Beta short-read assay at the Johns Hopkins FTIC core. TCRdb trimmed public reads at Q25 via fastp, called clones via MiXCR and kept in-frame beta chains. Every entry covers one CDR3 protein and lists the most common genes and DNA from its rows. The sample profile shows under 3,500 distinct CDR3 sequences; roughly 29% of them were found once. The biggest ten clones account for 55% to 75% of the sample. Interpreted using the paper, the treatment or condition label stands for: approximately nine-day PBMC culture with coronavirus spike peptide pools or control peptides (ViraFEST assay). CD4+ T cells from unexposed donors were collected before the COVID-19 pandemic (2011-2018).

Material for sequencing was CD4+ T cells from blood, cultured in vitro. The receptors stem from a human donor in good health.

This clonotype was detected only a few times. The rearrangement uses TRBV20-1 and TRBJ2-3, with 12 bases lining up with TRBD1. V trimming: 3 bases; J trimming: 3 bases; junction bases outside the gene matches: 4. This CDR3 contains 15 residues. Germline CDR1 and CDR2: DFQATT and SNEGSKA (reference sequence). CDR3 residues: CSARGQGAGTDTQYF. DNA for the CDR3: TGCAGTGCTAGGGGACAGGGGGCAGGAACAGATACGCAGTATTTT.

This clonotype was observed a few times. This sequence joins TRBV19 and TRBJ2-3; no clear D. In germline, CDR1 is LNHDA, CDR2 SQIVND (reference sequence). The CDR3 contains 14 residues. Trimming took 3 bases from V and 5 from J, leaving 12 bases between them. CDR3 loop: CASSIRQVQDTQYF. CDR3 DNA: TGTGCCAGTAGTATTCGGCAGGTCCAAGATACGCAGTATTTT.

The gene calls are TRBV19 and TRBJ1-6; TRBD1 matches 7 bases. The germline V gene has CDR1 LNHDA and CDR2 SQIVND (reference sequence). This CDR3 is built from 13 residues. V shed 5 bases, J shed 11 bases, and the junction held 6 bases outside the gene matches. CDR3 nucleotide sequence: TGTGCCAGTAGTCCGGGACAGAGGGCACCCCTCCACTTT. Translated: CASSPGQRAPLHF. The full variable domain, rest sourced from reference TRBV19 and TRBJ1-6, is DGGITQSPKYLFRKEGQNVTLSCEQNLNHDAMYWYRQDPGQGLRLIYYSQIVNDFQKGDIAEGYSVSREKKESFPLTVTSAQKNPTAFYLCASSPGQRAPLHFGNGTRLTVT.

By share, this clonotype counts as medium-sized. The chain links TRBV2 to TRBJ1-2; D uncertain. This CDR3 comprises 13 residues. V lost 2 bases and J lost 3, with 7 bases in between. From germline, CDR1 is SNHLY and CDR2 FYNNEI. This CDR3 is CASSESIYYGYTF. The CDR3 coding sequence is TGTGCCAGCAGTGAAAGTATATACTATGGCTACACCTTC.

The J gene is TRBJ2-7, the V gene TRBV7-9, with TRBD1 identical over 9 bases. J lost 3 bases, V lost 5 bases, and 8 bases had no gene match. Germline V gene sequence: CDR1 SEHNR, CDR2 FQNEAQ (reference sequence). This CDR3 region has 15 residues. CDR3 amino acids: CASSATGGSNYEQYF. In DNA form, the CDR3 reads TGTGCCAGCAGCGCGACAGGGGGGAGTAACTACGAGCAGTACTTC.

The chain recombines TRBV7-6 with TRBJ1-1; 8 bases agree with TRBD1. This CDR3 has 17 residues. CDR1 is SGHVS, CDR2 FNYEAQ, per germline. V was clipped by 5 bases and J by 0 bases; unmatched bases: 11. The CDR3 DNA reads TGTGCCAGCAGCCGAAAGGGCAGGGGGCTATTGAACACTGAAGCTTTCTTT. Its translation is CASSRKGRGLLNTEAFF.

V gene TRBV5-1 combines with J gene TRBJ2-1, with a possible D match to TRBD2 (6 bases). CDR1 and CDR2 from the germline V gene are SGHRS and YFSETQ. The CDR3 extends over 13 amino acids. Deletions cut 3 bases from V and 10 bases from J, with 14 bases between. In nucleotides, the CDR3 is TGCGCCAGCAGCTCTCTGGGGGGTTTGGAGCAGTTCTTC. Amino acids: CASSSLGGLEQFF.

This clonotype counts as medium-sized. The rearrangement uses TRBV5-1 and TRBJ1-5; D not certain. From germline, CDR1 is SGHRS and CDR2 YFSETQ. The CDR3 length is 15 residues. V was trimmed by 3 bases and J by 9 bases, leaving 19 bases between them. CDR3: CASSSSGPKSGPQHF. The CDR3 DNA reads TGCGCCAGCAGCTCTTCAGGTCCAAAAAGCGGGCCCCAGCATTTT.

By proportion, this clonotype is medium-sized. This chain connects TRBV20-1 to TRBJ1-5; the D gene is possibly TRBD1 (5 bases). Germline loops: CDR1 DFQATT, CDR2 SNEGSKA (reference sequence). CDR3 length equals 14 residues. The CDR3 sequence is CSAGRDYSNQPQHF. The CDR3 nucleotides are TGCAGCGCGGGAAGGGACTATAGCAATCAGCCCCAGCATTTT.

In its sample, this clonotype was seen a few times. J is TRBJ2-2 and V is TRBV19; 7 bases line up with TRBD1. Germline lookup yields CDR1 LNHDA and CDR2 SQIVND (reference sequence). This CDR3 spans 15 amino acids. Trimming removed 5 bases from V and 7 bases from J; junction bases left unmatched: 10. The CDR3 DNA reads TGTGCCAGTAGTTCTGGACAGGTTATAGACGGGGAGCTGTTTTTT. Protein: CASSSGQVIDGELFF.

The chain carries TRBV20-1 and TRBJ2-3; 11 bases match TRBD1. V lost 5 bases to trimming and J lost 4 bases; unmatched junction nucleotides: 8. This CDR3 is built from 15 residues. From germline, CDR1 is DFQATT and CDR2 SNEGSKA (reference sequence). The CDR3 DNA reads as TGCAGTGCTGCCGCGGGACAGGGGGGACCAGATACGCAGTATTTT. This encodes CSAAAGQGGPDTQYF.

This clonotype has only a few counts. The genes are TRBV20-1 and TRBJ1-4, with D unclear. Trimming removed 0 bases from V and 3 bases from J, with 8 bases in between. This CDR3 is built from 14 residues. CDR1 DFQATT and CDR2 SNEGSKA come from the germline V gene (reference sequence). As DNA, the CDR3 is TGCAGTGCTAGAGAGGGGTTCTCTAATGAAAAACTGTTTTTT. It encodes CSAREGFSNEKLFF.

This chain joins TRBV10-3 and TRBJ2-3; 16 bases agree with TRBD2. V shed 6 bases and J 4 bases; nucleotides not matched to a gene: 7. The CDR3 is 17 residues long. The germline gives CDR1 ENHRY, CDR2 SYGVKD. CDR3 sequence (DNA): TGTGCCATCAGGGGGACTAGCGGGGGGGTCGGAGCAGATACGCAGTATTTT. Its translation: CAIRGTSGGVGADTQYF.

This clonotype was recorded a few times. This chain connects TRBV5-1 to TRBJ1-2; 10 bases are shared with TRBD1. V gave up 3 bases and J gave up 8 bases; unmatched junction bases: 4. The CDR3 covers 13 residues. From germline, CDR1 is SGHRS and CDR2 YFSETQ. The CDR3 bases are TGCGCCAGCAGCTCAGGGACAGGGGTAGGCTACACCTTC. Translated: CASSSGTGVGYTF.

A few counts support this clonotype. This chain connects TRBV11-3 to TRBJ2-5, with TRBD1 matching 9 bases. CDR1 and CDR2 (germline): SGHNT, YENEEA. The CDR3 length is 13 residues. The V gene end was trimmed by 5 bases and the J gene end by 4 bases; junction bases not matched to a gene: 2. The CDR3 DNA follows: TGTGCCAGCAGCCAGGACAGGGGAGAGACCCAGTACTTC. Protein: CASSQDRGETQYF.

The chain employs TRBV20-1 and TRBJ2-7; D perhaps matches TRBD2 (6 bases). V lost 2 bases and J 3 bases, leaving 14 bases between the germline ends. The CDR3 length is 14 residues. The germline CDR1 and CDR2 sequences are DFQATT and SNEGSKA (reference sequence). CDR3 DNA sequence: TGCAGTGCTAGAAAACCCGGGGGAAACTACGAGCAGTACTTC. The encoded protein is CSARKPGGNYEQYF.